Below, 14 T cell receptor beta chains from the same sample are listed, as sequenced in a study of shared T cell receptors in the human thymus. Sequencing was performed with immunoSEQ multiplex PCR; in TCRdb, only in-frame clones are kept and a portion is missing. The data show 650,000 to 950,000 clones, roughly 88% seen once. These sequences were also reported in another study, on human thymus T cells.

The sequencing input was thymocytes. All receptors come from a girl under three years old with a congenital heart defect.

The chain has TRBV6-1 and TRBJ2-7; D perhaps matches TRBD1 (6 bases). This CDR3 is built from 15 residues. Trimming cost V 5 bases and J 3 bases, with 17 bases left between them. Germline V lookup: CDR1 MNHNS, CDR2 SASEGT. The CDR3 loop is CASSPTDPDSYEQYF. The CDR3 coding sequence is TGTGCCAGCAGTCCCACTGATCCGGACAGCTACGAGCAGTACTTC.

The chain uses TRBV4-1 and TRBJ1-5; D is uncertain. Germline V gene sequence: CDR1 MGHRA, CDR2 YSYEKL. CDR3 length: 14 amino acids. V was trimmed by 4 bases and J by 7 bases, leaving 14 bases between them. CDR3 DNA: TGCGCCAGCAGCCGGTCGAGGTGGCAGCAGCCCCAGCATTTT. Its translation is CASSRSRWQQPQHF.

In DNA form, the CDR3 reads TGTGCCAGCAGTGAAGCGAGAGACCCCGGGACAGGCCATTCCTCTGGAAACACCATATATTTT. Its protein product is CASSEARDPGTGHSSGNTIYF. The V gene is TRBV6-1, the J gene TRBJ1-3; 8 bases line up with TRBD1. CDR3 length: 21 residues. V lost 0 bases to trimming and J lost 0 bases; unmatched junction nucleotides: 16. Germline assignment: CDR1 MNHNS and CDR2 SASEGT.

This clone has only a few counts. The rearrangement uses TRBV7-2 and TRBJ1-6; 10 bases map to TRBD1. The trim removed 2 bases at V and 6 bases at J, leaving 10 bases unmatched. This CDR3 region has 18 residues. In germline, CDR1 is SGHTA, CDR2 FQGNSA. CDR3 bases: TGTGCCAGCAGCTTACTCCCCCAGGGACAGGGGTTTAATTCACCCCTCCACTTT. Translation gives CASSLLPQGQGFNSPLHF.

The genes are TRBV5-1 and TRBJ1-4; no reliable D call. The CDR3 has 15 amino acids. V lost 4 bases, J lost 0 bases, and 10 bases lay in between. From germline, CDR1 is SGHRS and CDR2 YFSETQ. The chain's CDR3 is CASSPHQATNEKLFF. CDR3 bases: TGCGCCAGCAGCCCACACCAGGCAACTAATGAAAAACTGTTTTTT. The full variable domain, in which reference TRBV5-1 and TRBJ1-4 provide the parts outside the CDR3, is KAGVTQTPRYLIKTRGQQVTLSCSPISGHRSVSWYQQTPGQGLQFLFEYFSETQRNKGNFPGRFSGRQFSNSRSEMNVSTLELGDSALYLCASSPHQATNEKLFFGSGTQLSVL.

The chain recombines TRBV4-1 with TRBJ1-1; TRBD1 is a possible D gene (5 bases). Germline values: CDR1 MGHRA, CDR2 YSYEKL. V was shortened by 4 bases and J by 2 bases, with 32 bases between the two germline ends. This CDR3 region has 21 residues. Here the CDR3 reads CASSPGRLIVGRTRENTEAFF. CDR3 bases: TGCGCCAGCAGCCCAGGCCGGCTTATTGTTGGGAGGACCAGGGAAAACACTGAAGCTTTCTTT.

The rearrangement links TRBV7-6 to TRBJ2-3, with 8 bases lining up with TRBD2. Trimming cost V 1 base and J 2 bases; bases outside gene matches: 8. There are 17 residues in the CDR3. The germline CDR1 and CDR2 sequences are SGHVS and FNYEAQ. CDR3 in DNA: TGTGCCAGCAGCTTAGTAGGGGCTAGCGGGCTCACAGATACGCAGTATTTT. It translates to CASSLVGASGLTDTQYF.

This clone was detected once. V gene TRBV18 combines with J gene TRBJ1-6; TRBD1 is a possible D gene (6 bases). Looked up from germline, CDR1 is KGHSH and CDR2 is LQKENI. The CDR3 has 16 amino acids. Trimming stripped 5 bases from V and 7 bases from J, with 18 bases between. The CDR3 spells CASSYSQGPLNSPLHF. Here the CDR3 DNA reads TGTGCCAGCTCATACAGTCAGGGGCCATTAAATTCACCCCTCCACTTT. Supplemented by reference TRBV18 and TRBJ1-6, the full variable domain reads NAGVMQNPRHLVRRRGQEARLRCSPMKGHSHVYWYRQLPEEGLKFMVYLQKENIIDESGMPKERFSAEFPKEGPSILRIQQVVRGDSAAYFCASSYSQGPLNSPLHFGNGTRLTVT.

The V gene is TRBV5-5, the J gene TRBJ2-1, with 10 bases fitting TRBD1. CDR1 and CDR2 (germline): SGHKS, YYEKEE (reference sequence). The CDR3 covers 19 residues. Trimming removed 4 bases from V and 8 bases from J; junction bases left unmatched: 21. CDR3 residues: CASSRTPGQGQRRQYEQFF. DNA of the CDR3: TGTGCCAGCAGCCGAACCCCGGGACAGGGGCAGCGTCGACAATATGAGCAGTTCTTC. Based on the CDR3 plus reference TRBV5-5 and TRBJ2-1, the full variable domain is DAGVTQSPTHLIKTRGQQVTLRCSPISGHKSVSWYQQVLGQGPQFIFQYYEKEERGRGNFPDRFSARQFPNYSSELNVNALLLGDSALYLCASSRTPGQGQRRQYEQFFGPGTRLTVL.

The CDR3 is CASSLKRRVSYEQYF. The CDR3 DNA sequence: TGTGCCAGCAGCTTGAAGCGGCGAGTGTCCTACGAGCAGTACTTC. The chain joins TRBV5-6 to TRBJ2-7; maybe TRBD2 (5 bases). CDR3 length equals 15 residues. Trimming cost V 1 base and J 1 base, with 12 bases left between them. Germline V gene data show CDR1 as SGHDT and CDR2 as YYEEEE. The whole variable domain, remainder taken from reference TRBV5-6 and TRBJ2-7, is DAGVTQSPTHLIKTRGQQVTLRCSPKSGHDTVSWYQQALGQGPQFIFQYYEEEERQRGNFPDRFSGHQFPNYSSELNVNALLLGDSALYLCASSLKRRVSYEQYFGPGTRLTVT.

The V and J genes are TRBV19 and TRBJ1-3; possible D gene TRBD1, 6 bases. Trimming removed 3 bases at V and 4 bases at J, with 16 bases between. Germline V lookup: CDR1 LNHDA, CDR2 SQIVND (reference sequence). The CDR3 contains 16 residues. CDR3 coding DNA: TGTGCCAGTAGTATTCACCCCGCAGGGGCGGGAAACACCATATATTTT. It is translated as CASSIHPAGAGNTIYF.

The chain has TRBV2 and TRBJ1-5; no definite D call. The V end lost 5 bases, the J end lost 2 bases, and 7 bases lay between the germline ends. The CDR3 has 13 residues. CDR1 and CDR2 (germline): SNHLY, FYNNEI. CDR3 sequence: CASSNYCNQPQHF. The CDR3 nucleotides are TGTGCCAGCAGTAACTACTGCAATCAGCCCCAGCATTTT.

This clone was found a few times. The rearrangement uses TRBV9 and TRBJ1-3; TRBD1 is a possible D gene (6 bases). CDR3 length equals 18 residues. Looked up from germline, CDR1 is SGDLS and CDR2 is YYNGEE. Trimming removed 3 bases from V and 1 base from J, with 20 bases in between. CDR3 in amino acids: CASSGLLGARDSGNTIYF. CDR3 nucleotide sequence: TGTGCCAGCAGCGGGCTTCTGGGGGCTCGAGATTCTGGAAACACCATATATTTT.

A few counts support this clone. The DNA for the CDR3 is TGTGCCAGCAGAACTAGCGGGGGCCTCTCCTACGAGCAGTACTTC. Its translation is CASRTSGGLSYEQYF. The chain links TRBV25-1 to TRBJ2-7; TRBD2 aligns across 11 bases. The CDR3 has 15 amino acids. Looked up from germline, CDR1 is MGHDK and CDR2 is SYGVNS. The V gene end was trimmed by 6 bases and the J gene end by 0 bases; junction bases not matched to a gene: 4.